The 21 T cell receptor beta chains presented below share a single source sample, sequenced in a study of blood T cell repertoires in COVID-19. The table came from immunoSEQ multiplex PCR; TCRdb's copy has only in-frame clones and leaves some out. The table lists around 320,000 clones, roughly 86% of them singletons. The specimen sequenced was peripheral blood. The source of these receptors is a woman aged 25 to 39 with COVID-19, enrolled during active disease.

This clone showed up just once. V and J are TRBV10-2 and TRBJ2-1; 10 positions agree with TRBD2. Germline CDR1 reads WSHSY; CDR2 reads SAAADI. V lost 4 bases to trimming and J lost 6 bases; unmatched junction nucleotides: 6. The CDR3 totals 15 residues. DNA for the CDR3: TGCGCCAGCAGTGGCCCTAGCGGGGGTAGCAATGAGCAGTTCTTC. Translation: CASSGPSGGSNEQFF.

This clone was recorded only once. The chain links TRBV2 to TRBJ2-7; a weak D match, TRBD2 (6 bases). CDR1 and CDR2 from the germline V gene are SNHLY and FYNNEI. V dropped 6 bases and J dropped 1 base, with 10 bases sitting between them. The CDR3 has 13 amino acids. CDR3 region: CASRGGLSYEQYF. CDR3 DNA sequence: TGTGCCAGCAGGGGGGGACTTTCCTACGAGCAGTACTTC.

V usage is TRBV18 and J usage is TRBJ1-3, with 7 nucleotides matching TRBD1. The CDR3 sequence is 15 residues long. Germline CDR1 KGHSH, CDR2 LQKENI. V was pared by 3 bases and J by 11 bases, with 13 bases of the junction left unmatched. CDR3 sequence (DNA): TGTGCCAGCTCACCCATCAGGGGGATTGAGTACGCCATATATTTT. Translated: CASSPIRGIEYAIYF.

The V gene is TRBV5-4, the J gene TRBJ2-7; 7 bases map to TRBD1. Germline CDR1 reads SGHNT; CDR2 reads YYREEE (reference sequence). Trimming took 5 bases from V and 5 from J; bases not matched to a gene: 4. The CDR3 runs to 12 residues. This chain's CDR3 is CASRGTADEQYF. Written as DNA, the CDR3 is TGTGCCAGCAGAGGGACAGCCGACGAGCAGTACTTC.

J is TRBJ2-7 and V is TRBV5-1, with a tentative D call TRBD2 (6 bases). The CDR3 covers 15 residues. Germline V CDR1 and CDR2: SGHRS, YFSETQ. The germline V and J ends were trimmed by 3 bases and 0 bases, with 13 bases remaining between them. Written as DNA, the CDR3 is TGCGCCAGCAGCTGGGGGGATACTTACTCCTACGAGCAGTACTTC. It encodes CASSWGDTYSYEQYF.

The gene calls are TRBV6-1 and TRBJ2-7; D is possibly TRBD2 (6 bases). Deletions cut 2 bases from V and 1 base from J, with 18 bases between. This CDR3 has 17 residues. Germline CDR1 is MNHNS and CDR2 is SASEGT. The CDR3 DNA reads TGTGCCAGCAGTGAAATCCTCCGGGGGATGCGATCCTACGAGCAGTACTTC. As protein: CASSEILRGMRSYEQYF.

This sequence joins TRBV13 and TRBJ1-2; D call uncertain. V was pared by 5 bases and J by 0 bases, with 13 bases between. In germline, CDR1 is PRHDT, CDR2 FYEKMQ (reference sequence). The CDR3 sequence is 15 residues long. The CDR3 DNA reads TGTGCCAGCAGCCGGTGGACCGGGGCTAACTATGGCTACACCTTC. It is translated as CASSRWTGANYGYTF.

The chain is built from TRBV28 and TRBJ2-5; 9 bases are shared with TRBD2. The CDR3 runs 15 residues. Germline V lookup: CDR1 MDHEN, CDR2 SYDVKM. The V segment lost 6 bases and the J segment 3 bases; nucleotides outside the gene matches: 8. CDR3 sequence reads: CASRNLAGLKETQYF. The CDR3 DNA reads TGTGCCAGCAGAAACCTAGCGGGGCTTAAAGAGACCCAGTACTTC.

This sequence joins TRBV2 and TRBJ2-2, with D tentatively TRBD2 (7 bases). Germline-derived CDR1 and CDR2 are SNHLY and FYNNEI. The germline V and J ends were trimmed by 5 bases and 4 bases, with 17 bases remaining between them. The CDR3 covers 16 residues. CDR3 sequence reads: CASSRLGGPFTGELFF. The CDR3 DNA reads as TGTGCCAGCAGTCGATTGGGGGGGCCCTTCACCGGGGAGCTGTTTTTT.

V and J are TRBV2 and TRBJ2-1, with 7 positions matching TRBD2. The length of the CDR3 is 18 residues. Germline CDR1 is SNHLY and CDR2 is FYNNEI. The ends lost 10 bases at V and 9 bases at J; junction bases unmatched: 27. DNA for the CDR3: TGTGCCACCAGACGACAGCCGGGGACGGGGGGACCCCTGGGTGAGCAGTTCTTC. Residues: CATRRQPGTGGPLGEQFF.

The chain combines TRBV11-2 with TRBJ2-7, with TRBD1 identical over 10 bases. The CDR3 runs to 16 residues. The germline CDR1 and CDR2 sequences are SGHAT and FQNNGV. The V segment lost 1 base and the J segment 5 bases; nucleotides outside the gene matches: 8. CDR3: CASSLGPGTGADEQYF. CDR3 coding DNA: TGTGCCAGCAGCTTAGGGCCCGGGACAGGGGCCGACGAGCAGTACTTC. The full variable domain, completed using reference TRBV11-2 and TRBJ2-7, is EAGVAQSPRYKIIEKRQSVAFWCNPISGHATLYWYQQILGQGPKLLIQFQNNGVVDDSQLPKDRFSAERLKGVDSTLKIQPAKLEDSAVYLCASSLGPGTGADEQYFGPGTRLTVT.

A few counts support this clone. This rearrangement joins TRBV6-5 to TRBJ2-7; D might be TRBD2 (5 bases). The germline V and J ends were trimmed by 7 bases and 7 bases, with 23 bases remaining between them. Germline V gene lookup returns CDR1 MNHEY and CDR2 SVGAGI. This CDR3 comprises 15 residues. The CDR3 spells CASKGLRTFAGEQYF. DNA for the CDR3: TGTGCCAGCAAAGGCCTAAGGACTTTCGCGGGTGAGCAGTACTTC.

The V and J genes are TRBV9 and TRBJ2-2, with 8 bases lining up with TRBD2. V dropped 4 bases and J dropped 7; count of bases not matched to a gene: 18. The CDR3 covers 18 residues. The germline gives CDR1 SGDLS, CDR2 YYNGEE. For the CDR3, the DNA is TGTGCCAGCAGCCCCAGAAGGGGAGCGGGGGCGGCGGGCGGGGAGCTGTTTTTT. Protein sequence: CASSPRRGAGAAGGELFF.

In nucleotides, the CDR3 is TGTGCCAGCAGTTCCGACAGCCCTTATAGCAATCAGCCCCAGCATTTT. It codes for CASSSDSPYSNQPQHF. The rearrangement uses TRBV28 and TRBJ1-5; a possible D gene is TRBD1 (5 bases). Germline V gene sequence: CDR1 MDHEN, CDR2 SYDVKM. The germline V and J ends were trimmed by 4 bases and 0 bases, with 13 bases remaining between them. The CDR3 extends over 16 amino acids.

The CDR3 loop reads CASSFGRGNSPLHF. CDR3 DNA: TGTGCCAGCAGTTTTGGTAGGGGTAATTCACCCCTCCACTTT. The genes are TRBV27 and TRBJ1-6, with D possibly matching TRBD1 (5 bases). CDR3 length equals 14 residues. V was trimmed by 3 bases and J by 6 bases, leaving 9 bases between them. CDR1 MNHEY and CDR2 SMNVEV come from the germline V gene (reference sequence).

DNA of the CDR3: TGTGCCAGCAGTTTATTGGGTAGCGGGGGGGCGGTGACCCAGTACTTC. It translates to CASSLLGSGGAVTQYF. The genes are TRBV27 and TRBJ2-5, with 11 positions matching TRBD2. After removal of 1 base from V and 7 bases from J, the junction contained 8 bases not matched to a gene. The CDR3 runs 16 residues. Germline-derived CDR1 and CDR2 are MNHEY and SMNVEV (reference sequence).

The V and J genes are TRBV21-1 and TRBJ1-2. TRBV21-1 is recorded as a pseudogene. The CDR3 is 13 amino acids. Here the CDR3 DNA reads TGTGCCAGCAGCAAAAGGAGCCCTTATGGCTACACCTTC. Protein sequence: CASSKRSPYGYTF.

A remark on this clone: The identical CDR3 is also encoded by other nucleotide sequences in the sample. The gene calls are TRBV11-2 and TRBJ2-7; tentative D call: TRBD2 (6 bases). V lost 3 bases and J lost 2, with 11 bases in between. Germline V gene lookup returns CDR1 SGHAT and CDR2 FQNNGV. This CDR3 region has 14 residues. The CDR3 is CASSLAGPTYEQYF. CDR3 bases: TGTGCCAGCAGCTTGGCGGGGCCTACCTACGAGCAGTACTTC.

The gene calls are TRBV5-1 and TRBJ2-2; 11 bases line up with TRBD2. The CDR3 extends over 16 amino acids. The V segment lost 4 bases and the J segment 3 bases; nucleotides outside the gene matches: 5. CDR1 is SGHRS and CDR2 is YFSETQ in the germline V gene. CDR3 nucleotides: TGCGCCAGCAGCATTAGCGGGGGGGCTGACACCGGGGAGCTGTTTTTT. This codes for CASSISGGADTGELFF.

The chain links TRBV7-9 to TRBJ1-4, with 7 bases aligning to TRBD1. V lost 1 base, J lost 5 bases, and 7 bases stayed unmatched. This CDR3 spans 16 amino acids. Germline CDR1 is SEHNR and CDR2 is FQNEAQ (reference sequence). CDR3 amino acids: CASSLVGQAKNEKLFF. CDR3 in DNA: TGTGCCAGCAGCTTAGTAGGACAGGCCAAGAATGAAAAACTGTTTTTT.

V gene TRBV28 combines with J gene TRBJ1-5, with D possibly matching TRBD1 (5 bases). Germline lookup yields CDR1 MDHEN and CDR2 SYDVKM. The CDR3 loop spans 16 amino acids. V was cut by 6 bases and J by 1 base, with 16 bases left in between. The CDR3 DNA reads TGTGCCAGCAGCCCCATTGGGGGGTTGAGCAATCAGCCCCAGCATTTT. It codes for CASSPIGGLSNQPQHF.